This TCR beta chain was observed in a study of siplizumab effects on memory and regulatory T cells. General observations from the study: Among alloreactive clones, only a minor fraction mapped to unstimulated subsets.

Trimming removed 0 bases from V and 0 bases from J, with 10 bases in between. The CDR3 totals 15 residues. The germline V gene has CDR1 SGHRS and CDR2 YFSETQ. Turning to this clone: Its antigen is not known.

Using immunoSEQ multiplex PCR, the repertoire was profiled, and TCRdb retains in-frame clones only, with some absent. This sample carries some 100,000 clones, about 91% of them seen once, and the ten largest clones take around 0.68%. Sequencing used Tregs sorted from blood. The chain uses TRBV5-1 and TRBJ2-7, with D possibly TRBD2 on 5 matching bases. This sequence originates from a human donor in good health. CDR3 loop: CASSLAPGSSYEQYF. In nucleotides, the CDR3 is TGCGCCAGCAGCTTGGCTCCGGGGAGCTCCTACGAGCAGTACTTC.